One sample yielded the 21 T cell receptor beta chains listed below, sequenced in a study of T cell responses to AZD1222 COVID-19 vaccine. TCRdb's table, derived via immunoSEQ multiplex PCR, lists solely in-frame clones and lacks some. This table has about 200,000 clones, under 95% appearing once. The material sequenced was peripheral blood, taken 28 days after the second AZD1222 dose. These receptors were obtained from an adult who received the AZD1222 COVID-19 vaccine.

This chain joins TRBV3-1 (or the pseudogene TRBV3-2) and TRBJ2-7; 7 bases fit TRBD1. The V segment lost 4 bases and the J segment 7 bases; nucleotides outside the gene matches: 7. The CDR3 contains 13 residues. The germline gives CDR1 LGHDT, CDR2 YNNKEL (reference sequence). As DNA, the CDR3 is TGTGCCAGCAGCCGCTCCCAGGGGGTGGAGCAGTACTTC. Translating it yields CASSRSQGVEQYF.

The CDR3: CASSPRRNLAKNIQYF. CDR3 bases: TGTGCCAGCAGCCCCCGACGGAACTTAGCCAAAAACATTCAGTACTTC. The chain carries TRBV7-8 and TRBJ2-4, with D unresolved. Deletions cut 5 bases from V and 0 bases from J, with 14 bases between. The CDR3 extends over 16 amino acids. The germline V gene encodes CDR1 SGHVS and CDR2 FQNEAQ.

The chain joins TRBV6-6 to TRBJ2-7; perhaps TRBD1 as D (5 bases). The CDR3 has 15 residues. Deletions cut 2 bases from V and 0 bases from J, with 11 bases between. Germline CDR1 is MNHNY and CDR2 is SVGAGI (reference sequence). The CDR3 is CASSYVVGDSYEQYF. The CDR3 DNA is TGTGCCAGCAGTTACGTGGTAGGGGACTCCTACGAGCAGTACTTC.

The chain is built from TRBV2 and TRBJ2-1, with D maybe TRBD1 (6 bases). The CDR3 is made up of 12 amino acids. In germline, CDR1 is SNHLY, CDR2 FYNNEI. V lost 5 bases, J lost 9 bases, and 11 bases lay in between. CDR3 DNA: TGTGCCAGCAGTACTACAGGGCGTGAGCAGTTCTTC. Its protein is CASSTTGREQFF.

This chain joins TRBV6-2 or TRBV6-3 and TRBJ2-1; 8 nucleotides align to TRBD1. In germline, CDR1 is MNHEY, CDR2 SVGEGT. CDR3 length: 15 amino acids. Trimming cost V 4 bases and J 4 bases; bases outside gene matches: 6. The CDR3 sequence is CASSLSDRAYNEQFF. Here the CDR3 DNA reads TGTGCCAGCAGTTTGTCGGACAGGGCTTACAATGAGCAGTTCTTC.

The CDR3 reads CASSREWGLPNQPQHF. In DNA, the CDR3 is TGTGCCAGTAGCAGGGAGTGGGGGTTGCCCAATCAGCCCCAGCATTTT. The chain is built from TRBV19 and TRBJ1-5; D might be TRBD1 (5 bases). The CDR3 has 16 residues. Deletions cut 6 bases from V and 3 bases from J, with 18 bases between. From germline, CDR1 is LNHDA and CDR2 SQIVND (reference sequence).

The V call is TRBV28, the J call TRBJ1-3; 8 bases agree with TRBD1. CDR1 and CDR2 (germline): MDHEN, SYDVKM. The CDR3 has 16 amino acids. After removal of 3 bases from V and 4 bases from J, the junction contained 8 bases not matched to a gene. Written as DNA, the CDR3 is TGTGCCAGCAGTTTTCGGACAGGGTCATTCGGAAACACCATATATTTT. It yields the protein CASSFRTGSFGNTIYF.

The sample holds one count of this clone. One end of the junction does not line up with germline, which may come from a read error. The J gene is TRBJ1-1, the V gene TRBV5-1; 10 positions match TRBD1. The length of the CDR3 is 18 residues. Germline-derived CDR1 and CDR2 are SGHRS and YFSETQ. CDR3 protein: CASSPRIPGQGMKTEAFF. The CDR3 nucleotides read TGCGCCAGCAGCCCTCGTATACCGGGACAGGGGATGAAAACTGAAGCTTTCTTT.

This chain links TRBV27 with TRBJ2-2; D might be TRBD1 (6 bases). Germline loops: CDR1 MNHEY, CDR2 SMNVEV (reference sequence). V was shortened by 5 bases and J by 4 bases, with 11 bases between the two germline ends. The CDR3 extends over 14 amino acids. The CDR3 protein is CASSLQGSTGELFF. The CDR3 DNA reads as TGTGCCAGCAGTCTTCAGGGGAGCACCGGGGAGCTGTTTTTT.

This chain joins TRBV6-5 and TRBJ2-7, with D possibly TRBD1 on 6 matching bases. V lost 6 bases and J 5 bases, leaving 11 bases between the germline ends. From germline, CDR1 is MNHEY and CDR2 SVGAGI. CDR3 size: 12 residues. The chain's CDR3 is CASSYDRNEQYF. CDR3 DNA sequence: TGTGCCAGCAGCTACGACAGGAACGAGCAGTACTTC.

The rearrangement uses TRBV30 and TRBJ1-4; the D is unclear. The V and J ends lost 7 bases and 3 bases respectively, with 15 bases between them. Germline lookup yields CDR1 GTSNPN and CDR2 SVGIG (reference sequence). The CDR3 contains 14 residues. CDR3 DNA sequence: TGTGCCTACGCCGCAGGATCGGCTAATGAAAAACTGTTTTTT. This sequence encodes CAYAAGSANEKLFF.

V and J are TRBV2 and TRBJ1-1, with 7 bases fitting TRBD1. V shed 2 bases and J 6 bases; nucleotides not matched to a gene: 6. CDR1 SNHLY and CDR2 FYNNEI come from the germline V gene. The length of the CDR3 is 14 residues. CDR3: CASSELLTGSEAFF. As DNA, the CDR3 is TGTGCCAGCAGTGAACTGCTGACAGGGTCTGAAGCTTTCTTT.

The chain couples TRBV11-2 to TRBJ2-2; no firm D call. Trimming stripped 0 bases from V and 5 bases from J, with 7 bases between. The germline gives CDR1 SGHAT, CDR2 FQNNGV. CDR3 length: 14 amino acids. In DNA, the CDR3 is TGTGCCAGCAGCTTAGATCTTCGAACCGGGGAGCTGTTTTTT. Translated: CASSLDLRTGELFF.

This chain uses TRBV18 with TRBJ1-1; possible D gene TRBD1, 6 bases. This CDR3 is 19 amino acids long. CDR1 is KGHSH and CDR2 is LQKENI in the germline V gene. V was pared by 1 base and J by 1 base, with 22 bases between. As DNA, the CDR3 is TGTGCCAGCTCACCACAGGTCCGGGGGCGCGAAGGGGGGAACACTGAAGCTTTCTTT. Its protein product is CASSPQVRGREGGNTEAFF.

V is TRBV7-9 and J is TRBJ2-7; D may be TRBD1 (6 bases). The length of the CDR3 is 13 residues. The germline V gene has CDR1 SEHNR and CDR2 FQNEAQ (reference sequence). The V gene lost 3 bases and the J gene lost 7 bases, with 13 bases spanning the gap. The CDR3 region has the DNA TGTGCCAGCAGCTTTACAGGGCCGGGGGAGCAGTACTTC. Translated: CASSFTGPGEQYF.

The chain has TRBV3-1 (or the pseudogene TRBV3-2) and TRBJ2-1, with 8 bases that match TRBD1. The junction had 14 bases not matched to a gene; V was cut back by 4 bases and J by 15 bases. This CDR3 is 14 amino acids long. Germline CDR1 and CDR2: LGHDT and YNNKEL (reference sequence). Written as DNA, the CDR3 is TGTGCCAGCAGCCCGGGACAGGTCAGCCTCCCGGGGTTCTTC. It translates to CASSPGQVSLPGFF.

The V and J genes are TRBV10-1 and TRBJ2-3, with 9 bases identical to TRBD1. The V segment lost 3 bases and the J segment 9 bases; nucleotides outside the gene matches: 4. Germline CDR1 WNHNN, CDR2 SYGVQD (reference sequence). The length of the CDR3 is 13 residues. In DNA, the CDR3 is TGCGCCAGCAGTGACGGGACAGGGCAAACGCAGTATTTT. Translating gives CASSDGTGQTQYF.

This clone came up once. The CDR3 is CASRTKLSRTGELFF. In DNA, the CDR3 is TGTGCCAGTAGAACTAAACTCAGCCGTACCGGGGAGCTGTTTTTT. J is TRBJ2-2 and V is TRBV19; no reliable D call. The V gene lost 6 bases and the J gene lost 5 bases, with 16 bases spanning the gap. CDR3 length equals 15 residues. The V gene's germline CDR1 is LNHDA and CDR2 SQIVND (reference sequence).

CDR3 sequence (DNA): TGTGCCAGCAGCCAAGTGGGCACTAGCGGGGGACCAGAGACCCAGTACTTC. It specifies CASSQVGTSGGPETQYF. The rearrangement uses TRBV3-1 (or the pseudogene TRBV3-2) and TRBJ2-5; 11 bases are shared with TRBD2. V lost 1 base and J lost 4; bases outside the gene matches: 8. The CDR3 length is 17 residues. Germline-derived CDR1 and CDR2 are LGHDT and YNNKEL (reference sequence).

The chain links TRBV12-5 to TRBJ2-7; D possibly corresponds to TRBD2 (6 bases). This CDR3 has 14 amino acids. The V end was cut by 7 bases, the J end by 0 bases, with 13 bases between. Germline-derived CDR1 and CDR2 are LGHNT and FRNRAP. For the CDR3, the DNA is TGTGCTAGTGCCCCAGACGGGAGCTCCTACGAGCAGTACTTC. This translates into CASAPDGSSYEQYF.

The chain links TRBV7-8 to TRBJ1-1, with TRBD1 matching 7 bases. V trimming: 10 bases; J trimming: 1 base; junction bases outside the gene matches: 9. There are 14 residues in the CDR3. Germline CDR1 is SGHVS and CDR2 is FQNEAQ. Here the CDR3 reads CATSQGPSNTEAFF. DNA for the CDR3: TGTGCCACCTCACAGGGGCCTTCGAACACTGAAGCTTTCTTT.